This passage covers 22 T cell receptor beta chains from one sample sequenced in a study of blood T cell repertoires in COVID-19. Sequenced by immunoSEQ multiplex PCR; TCRdb stores in-frame clones only, minus some. The repertoire holds about 23,000 clones, with roughly 94% as singletons. The specimen was peripheral blood. Receptors originate from a woman aged 45-59 years with active COVID-19.

This chain connects TRBV28 to TRBJ1-2; D may be TRBD1 (5 bases). With 4 bases removed from V and 3 bases from J, the gap between germline ends came to 12 bases. Germline lookup yields CDR1 MDHEN and CDR2 SYDVKM. The CDR3 has 14 residues. The CDR3 sequence: CASSYPGDYYGYTF. As DNA, the CDR3 is TGTGCCAGCAGTTACCCCGGGGACTACTATGGCTACACCTTC.

The genes are TRBV5-1 and TRBJ1-2; D possibly corresponds to TRBD1 (5 bases). The V end was cut by 1 base, the J end by 0 bases, with 19 bases between. Germline V gene sequence: CDR1 SGHRS, CDR2 YFSETQ. CDR3 length equals 18 residues. As DNA, the CDR3 is TGCGCCAGCAGCTTGATCGCCGCAGGGCCTGAATCTAACTATGGCTACACCTTC. Its protein product is CASSLIAAGPESNYGYTF.

The chain combines TRBV14 with TRBJ1-2; 7 bases are shared with TRBD1. Per germline, CDR1 SGHDN and CDR2 FVKESK. The CDR3 runs to 14 residues. J gave up 7 bases and V 1 base, and 6 bases lay outside the gene matches. The CDR3 DNA follows: TGTGCCAGCAGCCAAGGACAGGGTTGGCTTGGCTACACCTTC. This encodes CASSQGQGWLGYTF.

The chain employs TRBV11-2 and TRBJ1-4; 9 bases fit TRBD1. V lost 5 bases, J lost 10 bases, and 8 bases stayed unmatched. The CDR3 loop spans 14 amino acids. The germline V gene encodes CDR1 SGHAT and CDR2 FQNNGV. In DNA, the CDR3 is TGTGCCAGCAGCAAAACAGGGGGCGCGGGAAAACTGTTTTTT. Amino acids: CASSKTGGAGKLFF.

The rearrangement links TRBV4-2 to TRBJ2-7; perhaps TRBD2 as D (6 bases). In germline, CDR1 is LGHNA, CDR2 YNFKEQ. The ends were cut back, 0 bases at V and 0 bases at J, with 12 bases in the middle. This CDR3 has 16 amino acids. The CDR3 protein is CASSQDKAGSSYEQYF. The CDR3 DNA reads as TGTGCCAGCAGCCAAGATAAGGCGGGAAGCTCCTACGAGCAGTACTTC.

The genes are TRBV29-1 and TRBJ1-5; tentative D call: TRBD1 (6 bases). The CDR3 contains 13 residues. Per the germline V gene, CDR1 is SQVTM and CDR2 is ANQGSEA. V was pared by 4 bases and J by 4 bases, with 11 bases between. The chain's CDR3 is CSVAAGVNQPQHF. The CDR3 bases are TGCAGCGTTGCGGCAGGGGTGAATCAGCCCCAGCATTTT.

V usage is TRBV11-2 and J usage is TRBJ2-7; 7 nucleotides match TRBD1. The J segment lost 3 bases and the V segment lost 6 bases, leaving 5 bases of the junction unmatched. The CDR3 covers 13 residues. Germline-derived CDR1 and CDR2 are SGHAT and FQNNGV. The CDR3 DNA is TGTGCCAGCAGTACTAGGACAGGCTACGAGCAGTACGTC. It codes for CASSTRTGYEQYV.

The CDR3 is CASSQEPWASPLHF. CDR3 bases: TGTGCCAGCAGCCAAGAACCATGGGCATCACCCCTCCACTTT. The chain links TRBV3-1 (or the pseudogene TRBV3-2) to TRBJ1-6, with unresolved D. CDR1 LGHDT and CDR2 YNNKEL come from the germline V gene (reference sequence). Trimming left V 0 bases short and J 10 bases short, with 10 bases between. The CDR3 totals 14 residues.

V is TRBV11-2 and J is TRBJ2-5; 8 bases fit TRBD1. This CDR3 is 14 amino acids long. With V trimmed by 4 bases and J by 7 bases, 8 bases remained unmatched. Looked up from germline, CDR1 is SGHAT and CDR2 is FQNNGV. The CDR3 nucleotides read TGTGCCAGCAGCTCCCAGGACAGGGCGGGGACCCAGTACTTC. Protein sequence: CASSSQDRAGTQYF.

V is TRBV3-1 (or the pseudogene TRBV3-2) and J is TRBJ1-5, with D perhaps matching TRBD1 (6 bases). The CDR3 sequence is 14 residues long. Germline V lookup: CDR1 LGHDT, CDR2 YNNKEL (reference sequence). Trimming removed 3 bases at V and 4 bases at J, with 10 bases between. The CDR3 DNA is TGTGCCAGCAGCCAGGCGACAGGTAATCAGCCCCAGCATTTT. The encoded protein is CASSQATGNQPQHF.

The J gene is TRBJ2-1, the V gene TRBV15, with a weak D call TRBD2 (5 bases). V was trimmed by 0 bases and J by 7 bases, leaving 10 bases between them. The germline CDR1 and CDR2 sequences are LNHNV and YYDKDF (reference sequence). This CDR3 spans 14 amino acids. CDR3 residues: CATSRERVRNEQFF. The CDR3 DNA follows: TGTGCCACCAGCAGAGAGAGGGTACGGAATGAGCAGTTCTTC. The variable domain in full, with the rest retrieved from reference TRBV15 and TRBJ2-1, is DAMVIQNPRYQVTQFGKPVTLSCSQTLNHNVMYWYQQKSSQAPKLLFHYYDKDFNNEADTPDNFQSRRPNTSFCFLDIRSPGLGDTAMYLCATSRERVRNEQFFGPGTRLTVL.

The V gene is TRBV11-2, the J gene TRBJ1-3, with a weak D call TRBD1 (6 bases). This CDR3 spans 16 amino acids. The germline V gene encodes CDR1 SGHAT and CDR2 FQNNGV. The ends were cut back, 5 bases at V and 0 bases at J, with 14 bases in the middle. Here the CDR3 reads CASSSAQGYSGNTIYF. DNA of the CDR3: TGTGCCAGCAGCAGCGCGCAGGGGTACTCTGGAAACACCATATATTTT.

The V and J genes are TRBV7-9 and TRBJ1-2, with a possible D match to TRBD1 (6 bases). Germline CDR1 and CDR2: SEHNR and FQNEAQ (reference sequence). The CDR3 consists of 15 residues. Trimming stripped 5 bases from V and 3 bases from J, with 16 bases between. The CDR3 nucleotides read TGTGCCAGCAGCACCAAGACAGGAAGAGACTATGGCTACACCTTC. Amino acids: CASSTKTGRDYGYTF. The full variable domain, with the rest looked up from reference TRBV7-9 and TRBJ1-2, is DTGVSQNPRHKITKRGQNVTFRCDPISEHNRLYWYRQTLGQGPEFLTYFQNEAQLEKSRLLSDRFSAERPKGSFSTLEIQRTEQGDSAMYLCASSTKTGRDYGYTFGSGTRLTVV.

This chain connects TRBV11-1 to TRBJ2-5; D ambiguous. The CDR3 has 14 residues. Germline V CDR1 and CDR2: SGHAT, FQDESV (reference sequence). The V gene lost 3 bases and the J gene lost 3 bases, with 11 bases spanning the gap. The CDR3 loop reads CASSFDGRKETQYF. The CDR3 nucleotides are TGTGCCAGCAGCTTTGATGGCAGAAAAGAGACCCAGTACTTC.

The genes are TRBV7-2 and TRBJ2-5; D call uncertain. The V end was cut by 2 bases, the J end by 5 bases, with 6 bases between. Looked up from germline, CDR1 is SGHTA and CDR2 is FQGNSA. The CDR3 covers 12 residues. CDR3 DNA sequence: TGTGCCAGCAGCTTAAACGGGGAGACCCAGTACTTC. Its translation: CASSLNGETQYF.

This clone was seen just once. DNA for the CDR3: TGTGCCAGCAGTGATACCAGCTCATCCGCGGGCCTCTATGGCTACACCTTC. Residues: CASSDTSSSAGLYGYTF. The chain recombines TRBV25-1 with TRBJ1-2; unclear D gene. Per germline, CDR1 MGHDK and CDR2 SYGVNS. The V end was cut by 3 bases, the J end by 4 bases, with 21 bases between. The CDR3 is 17 residues long.

The V and J genes are TRBV19 and TRBJ2-3; 10 bases are shared with TRBD2. With 4 bases clipped from V and 4 bases from J, the junction kept 8 bases outside the gene matches. The CDR3 totals 16 residues. Germline CDR1 and CDR2: LNHDA and SQIVND (reference sequence). CDR3 region: CASSTLAGGGADTQYF. In nucleotides, the CDR3 is TGTGCCAGTAGTACCTTAGCGGGAGGAGGGGCAGATACGCAGTATTTT. The complete variable domain, with remaining parts taken from reference TRBV19 and TRBJ2-3, reads DGGITQSPKYLFRKEGQNVTLSCEQNLNHDAMYWYRQDPGQGLRLIYYSQIVNDFQKGDIAEGYSVSREKKESFPLTVTSAQKNPTAFYLCASSTLAGGGADTQYFGPGTRLTVL.

The chain joins TRBV24-1 to TRBJ2-1; TRBD1 matches at 8 bases. CDR1 is KGHDR and CDR2 is SFDVKD in the germline V gene. The CDR3 runs 16 residues. V was pared by 4 bases and J by 4 bases, with 8 bases of the junction left unmatched. This CDR3 is CATSDPGQGQYNEQFF. The CDR3 nucleotides are TGTGCCACCAGTGACCCCGGACAGGGCCAGTACAATGAGCAGTTCTTC.

The V call is TRBV15, the J call TRBJ2-3, with TRBD2 matching 7 bases. This CDR3 contains 16 residues. Germline V lookup: CDR1 LNHNV, CDR2 YYDKDF (reference sequence). V lost 1 base, J lost 3 bases, and 7 bases stayed unmatched. The CDR3 sequence: CATSRGLAVMTDTQYF. The CDR3 DNA follows: TGTGCCACCAGCAGAGGGCTAGCGGTTATGACAGATACGCAGTATTTT. The full variable domain, in which reference TRBV15 and TRBJ2-3 provide the parts outside the CDR3, is DAMVIQNPRYQVTQFGKPVTLSCSQTLNHNVMYWYQQKSSQAPKLLFHYYDKDFNNEADTPDNFQSRRPNTSFCFLDIRSPGLGDTAMYLCATSRGLAVMTDTQYFGPGTRLTVL.

The rearrangement joins TRBV7-9 to TRBJ1-5, with 9 bases that match TRBD1. With V trimmed by 1 base and J by 7 bases, 5 bases remained unmatched. CDR3 size: 15 residues. CDR1 and CDR2 from the germline V gene are SEHNR and FQNEAQ (reference sequence). The DNA for the CDR3 is TGTGCCAGCAGCTTAGGGGGACAGGGAAACCAGCCCCAGCATTTT. Protein: CASSLGGQGNQPQHF. Full variable domain (remainder filled in from reference TRBV7-9 and TRBJ1-5): DTGVSQNPRHKITKRGQNVTFRCDPISEHNRLYWYRQTLGQGPEFLTYFQNEAQLEKSRLLSDRFSAERPKGSFSTLEIQRTEQGDSAMYLCASSLGGQGNQPQHFGDGTRLSIL.

The table lists this clone with a count of one. The chain joins TRBV24-1 to TRBJ2-7, with D tentatively TRBD2 (5 bases). The CDR3 sequence is 16 residues long. Trimming cost V 2 bases and J 1 base, with 14 bases left between them. Per the germline V gene, CDR1 is KGHDR and CDR2 is SFDVKD. CDR3 nucleotides: TGTGCCACCAGTGATTCGGGATCGAGGAGTTCCTACGAGCAGTACTTC. Its protein product is CATSDSGSRSSYEQYF.

The J gene is TRBJ2-3, the V gene TRBV6-1; perhaps TRBD1 as D (6 bases). Germline CDR1 reads MNHNS; CDR2 reads SASEGT. The CDR3 totals 14 residues. V was cut by 0 bases and J by 4 bases, with 8 bases left in between. The CDR3 loop reads CASSEAGAADTQYF. The CDR3, as DNA: TGTGCCAGCAGTGAAGCGGGGGCAGCAGATACGCAGTATTTT.